This T cell receptor beta chain was captured by sequencing in a study of blood T cell repertoires in COVID-19 (dated by TCRdb to the early 2020s). Background on the whole study: Collaborator samples came from the United States, Italy and Spain and covered acute and convalescent phases of COVID-19. The prospective study material was composed of cDNA or gDNA derived from T cells, B-cell-depleted T cells, or PBMCs. The sample metadata nearly always contained a de-identified subject ID, COVID-19 status, age in years and sex. The repertoires were made available in a free public database intended to serve as a resource for research on the immune response to SARS-CoV-2. Subjects who had been exposed to COVID-19, were actively infected with it, or had recovered from it provided the deeply sampled blood TCRbeta repertoires that made up the dataset. Samples were obtained from the ongoing ImmuneRACE study (first 160 participants) and from roughly 1,300 subjects provided by 6 global collaborators. Where available, HLA class I and class II types were obtained from metadata supplied by the sample provider rather than from assay-based typing.

What the authors observed across the whole study: Clinical and demographic metadata were provided uncurated, with the amount varying by source and participant.

About this clone itself: Its antigen is unknown. Per-base qualities were not stored, and no clone one base away is much larger.

V and J lose 2 bases and 0 bases, and a span of 8 bases separates them. The germline V gene yields SGHTA for CDR1 and FQGNSA for CDR2. The CDR3 covers 15 residues, taking in both the cysteine and the phenylalanine. Solely the CDR3 DNA is kept, with 45 bases framed from the first base. TCRbeta CDR3 regions were amplified from genomic DNA by means of the immunoSEQ Assay, a bias-controlled multiplex PCR. From the authors' description of their analysis: Nucleated cell counts per sample were estimated from amplification of reference gene primers within the assay. To quantify the absolute abundance of each unique TCRbeta CDR3 rearrangement, sequence reads were collapsed and filtered. For each sample, productive Simpson clonality was calculated as the square root of Simpson's diversity index over productive rearrangements. TCRdb took this table from immuneACCESS and kept in-frame rearrangements with V and J called. Such tables lack part of the clones; where checked against another copy, unresolved V genes explain under half of the gap, and the rest is unexplained. For V, J and clone size, that table is used; D and trimming come from the DNA. The sample table contains tens of thousands of clones; only one count was recorded for 78% of them. The ten most abundant clones make up 6.3% of the sample.

In Seattle, one collaborating source enrolled patients while the infection was active and tracked those patients longitudinally over the course of disease. The collaborating institutions used their own protocols to collect whole blood in K2EDTA tubes. For TCRbeta analysis, collaborators shipped samples as frozen whole blood, isolated PBMCs, or DNA extracted from either of those sample types. The clonotype comes from an older man with COVID-19, enrolled during active disease. The sequenced material came from peripheral blood. The sequence is built from TRBV7-2 and TRBJ2-1; no D gene is confidently identified. CDR3 reads: CASSLSENSYNEQFF. The nucleotides read TGTGCCAGCAGCTTAAGCGAGAACTCCTACAATGAGCAGTTCTTC. The full variable domain, completed from the reference TRBV7-2 and TRBJ2-1 proteins outside the CDR3, reads GAGVSQSPSNKVTEKGKDVELRCDPISGHTALYWYRQSLGQGLEFLIYFQGNSAPDKSGLPSDRFSAERTGGSVSTLTIQRTQQEDSAVYLCASSLSENSYNEQFFGPGTRLTVL.